This T cell receptor (beta chain) was recovered during a study of cytomegalovirus exposure and HLA in healthy donors. Study-wide results and limits: In a later analysis, at a false discovery rate of 0.05, roughly 16,000 TCR beta sequences matched HLA alleles. Donors belonging to an Asian-associated ancestry cluster reportedly showed fewer N-insertions in productive TCRs than the approximately 670-donor mean, according to what a later analysis found. TCR beta V- and J-gene trimming, according to a later analysis, was linked to a missense DCLRE1C variant.

Points on this clone: Antigen: not known.

Researchers ran the PCR with 60 Vbeta and 13 Jbeta primers. As processed by the authors: An analysis that came later counted roughly 87 million unique TCR beta chains, roughly 11 million shared. Data came from immunoSEQ multiplex PCR; TCRdb stores just in-frame clones and leaves some out. The V and J calls and clone size were taken over from that table, and D and trimming were inferred from the DNA. Seen here are 220,000 or so clones, under 85% observed once, and the top ten hold 1.7%. This CDR3 has 13 residues. Looked up from germline, CDR1 is LGHNA and CDR2 is YNFKEQ. The germline V and J ends were trimmed by 0 bases and 5 bases, with 4 bases remaining between them.

Sequencing was performed on PBMCs. This receptor was obtained from a man aged 50-60 years in good health and CMV-seronegative. The J gene is TRBJ2-2, the V gene TRBV4-2; D not resolved. The CDR3 loop is CASSQDPTGELFF. The CDR3, as DNA: TGTGCCAGCAGCCAAGATCCGACCGGGGAGCTGTTTTTT.